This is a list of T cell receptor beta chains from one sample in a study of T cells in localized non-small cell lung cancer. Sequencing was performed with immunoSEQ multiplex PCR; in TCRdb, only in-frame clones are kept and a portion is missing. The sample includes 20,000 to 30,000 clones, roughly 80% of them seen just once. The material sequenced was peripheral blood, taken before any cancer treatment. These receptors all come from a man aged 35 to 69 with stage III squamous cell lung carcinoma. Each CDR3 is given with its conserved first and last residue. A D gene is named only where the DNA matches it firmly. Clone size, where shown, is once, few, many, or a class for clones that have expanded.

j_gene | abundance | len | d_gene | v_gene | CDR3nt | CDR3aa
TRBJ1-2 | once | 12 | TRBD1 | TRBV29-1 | TGCAGCGTTGAGAGGGGGCCCGGTGGCTACACCTTC | CSVERGPGGYTF
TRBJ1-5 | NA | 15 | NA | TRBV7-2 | TGTGCCAGCAGCTATGGGCAGGGGTACAATCAGCCCCAGCATTTT | CASSYGQGYNQPQHF
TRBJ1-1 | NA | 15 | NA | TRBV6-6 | TGTGCCAGCAGTCCAACTCAGGGGATGAACACTGAAGCTTTCTTT | CASSPTQGMNTEAFF
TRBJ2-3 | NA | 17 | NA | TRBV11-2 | TGTGTCAGCAGCCTAATAGTTGAGGGCCTCGAGGGAGATACGCAGTATTTT | CVSSLIVEGLEGDTQYF
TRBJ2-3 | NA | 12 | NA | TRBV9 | TGTGCCAGCAGCGTACCGGGAGATACGCAGTATTTT | CASSVPGDTQYF
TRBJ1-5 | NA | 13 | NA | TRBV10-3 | TGTGCTTCGGGGCCCAATGGCAATCAGCCCCAGCATTTT | CASGPNGNQPQHF
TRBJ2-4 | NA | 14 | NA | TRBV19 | TGTGCCGTCAGGGACCCAGGTTTCGGGAACATTCAGTACTTC | CAVRDPGFGNIQYF
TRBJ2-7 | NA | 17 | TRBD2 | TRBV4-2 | TGTGCCAGCAGCCAAGAAGGCCGGGAGGGCTACCCTTACGAGCAGTACTTC | CASSQEGREGYPYEQYF
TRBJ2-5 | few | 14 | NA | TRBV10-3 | TGTGCCATCAGCCGTCTGGGGGGTAGGGAGACCCAGTACTTC | CAISRLGGRETQYF
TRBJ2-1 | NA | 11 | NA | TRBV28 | TGTGCCAGCAGTGACTTTAATGAGCAGTTCTTC | CASSDFNEQFF
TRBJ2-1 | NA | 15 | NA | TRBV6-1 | TGTGCCAGCAGTGGCCGTATTTACTTGGGCAATGAGCAGTTCTTC | CASSGRIYLGNEQFF
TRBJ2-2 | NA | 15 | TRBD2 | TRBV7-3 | TGTGCCAGCAGCTCCATAGCGGGGAACACCGGGGAGCTGTTTTTT | CASSSIAGNTGELFF
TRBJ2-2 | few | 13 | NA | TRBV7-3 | TGTGCCAGCAGCACGGCGAACACCGGGGAGCTGTTTTTT | CASSTANTGELFF
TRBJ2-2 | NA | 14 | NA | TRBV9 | TGTGCCAGCAGCGTACGGCAGAAAGTCGGGGAGCTGTTTTTT | CASSVRQKVGELFF
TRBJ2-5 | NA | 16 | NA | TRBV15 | TGTGCCACCAGCAGAGAGGCACCGAACAACAGGGAGACCCAGTACTTC | CATSREAPNNRETQYF
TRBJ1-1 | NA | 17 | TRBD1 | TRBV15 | TGTGCCACCAGCAGAGCTGAGGACAGGAGATTGAGCACTGAAGCTTTCTTT | CATSRAEDRRLSTEAFF
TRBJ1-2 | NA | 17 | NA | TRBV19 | TGTGCCAGTACCAACCCCCTACTCAGGGATCAACTTTATGGCTACACCTTC | CASTNPLLRDQLYGYTF
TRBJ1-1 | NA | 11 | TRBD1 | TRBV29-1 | TGCAGCCTAGGGACAGCGAGGGAAGCTTTCTTT | CSLGTAREAFF
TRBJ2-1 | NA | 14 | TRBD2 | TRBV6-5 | TGTGCCACCAAGCCCGGGACTAGGATGGGTGAGCAGTTCTTC | CATKPGTRMGEQFF
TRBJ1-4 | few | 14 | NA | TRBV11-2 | TGTGCCAGCAGCTTAGGGAAGGGGGATGAAAAACTGTTTTTT | CASSLGKGDEKLFF
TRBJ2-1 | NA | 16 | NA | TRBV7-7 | TGTGCTAGCAGCTCGAGGTCCTGGAGCTCCTACAATGAGCAGTTCTTC | CASSSRSWSSYNEQFF
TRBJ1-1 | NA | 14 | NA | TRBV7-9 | TGTGCCAGCAGCCCGGCGCTACGGAACACTGAAGCTTTCTTT | CASSPALRNTEAFF
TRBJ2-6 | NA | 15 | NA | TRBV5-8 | TGTGCCAGCAGCTGGGGGTTCTCTGGGGCCAACGTCCTGACTTTC | CASSWGFSGANVLTF
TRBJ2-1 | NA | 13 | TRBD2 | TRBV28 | TGTGCCACCCGGACTAGTTTACGCAATGAGCAGTTCTTC | CATRTSLRNEQFF
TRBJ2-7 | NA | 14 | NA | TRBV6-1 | TGTGCCAGCAGTAACCTACACGGCTCGGGCGAGCAGTACTTC | CASSNLHGSGEQYF
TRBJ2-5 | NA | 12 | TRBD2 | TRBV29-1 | TGCAGCGGGCGGGAGGGCCTAAAGACCCAGTACTTC | CSGREGLKTQYF
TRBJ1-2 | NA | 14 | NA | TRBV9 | TGTGCCAGCAGCGTAGGGGCAGACCCTATCGGCTACACCTTC | CASSVGADPIGYTF
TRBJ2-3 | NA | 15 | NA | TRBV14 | TGTGCCAGCAGCCCCCTCGTGCGGCTCACAGATACGCAGTATTTT | CASSPLVRLTDTQYF